Shown below are 3 T cell receptor beta chains from a single sample sequenced in a study of blood T cell repertoires in COVID-19. The data were produced by immunoSEQ multiplex PCR, yet TCRdb's version contains in-frame clones alone and is incomplete. The profile shows approximately 250,000 clones, 84% of them singletons. Sequencing used peripheral blood. Every receptor here comes from a human donor in a cohort sampled during active COVID-19.

The chain uses TRBV4-3 and TRBJ1-1; possible D gene TRBD1, 5 bases. The CDR3 is 15 residues long. Trimming left V 3 bases short and J 1 base short, with 12 bases between. Germline CDR1 and CDR2: LGHNA and YSLEER. The chain's CDR3 is CASSHHLTGNTEAFF. CDR3 nucleotides: TGCGCCAGCAGCCACCACCTTACAGGGAACACTGAAGCTTTCTTT.

This clone was recorded once. CDR3 loop: CASSYSSQGPNNEQFF. The DNA of the CDR3 is TGTGCCAGCAGTTACTCTTCACAGGGACCAAACAATGAGCAGTTCTTC. The chain joins TRBV6-5 to TRBJ2-1, with a weak D call TRBD1 (6 bases). Trimming pared 0 bases from V and 5 bases from J, leaving 14 bases between. Germline assignment: CDR1 MNHEY and CDR2 SVGAGI. This CDR3 contains 16 residues.

This chain connects TRBV7-2 to TRBJ2-1; TRBD2 matches at 8 bases. The trim removed 1 base at V and 4 bases at J, leaving 3 bases unmatched. This CDR3 region has 15 residues. Germline lookup yields CDR1 SGHTA and CDR2 FQGNSA. CDR3 protein: CASSLEQRGYNEQFF. The DNA for the CDR3 is TGTGCCAGCAGCTTAGAACAGCGGGGGTACAATGAGCAGTTCTTC.